This T cell receptor beta chain was recorded in a study of identical twins. TCRdb independently ran MiXCR on the 5' RACE reads; one entry per CDR3 protein. Seen here are hundreds of thousands of distinct CDR3 sequences, less than 7% observed once, and the top ten hold roughly 1.6%. The TCR comes from a young man in good health. Specimen: naive T cells sorted from blood.

CDR3 in DNA: TGTGCCAGCAGTCTACAAGGGGGAGGGAACATTCAGTACTTC. Its translation is CASSLQGGGNIQYF. This sequence joins TRBV27 and TRBJ2-4, with D perhaps TRBD2 (7 bases). Germline V CDR1 and CDR2: MNHEY, SMNVEV (reference sequence). V shed 5 bases and J shed 7 bases, with 15 bases lying between them. This CDR3 region has 14 residues.